Following are 7 T cell receptor beta chains from one sample sequenced in a study of T cells in Graves' hyperthyroidism and ophthalmopathy. Researchers amplified the TCR beta CDR3 regions from RNA transcripts. A first-round RT-PCR of the TCR CDR3 used the HTBI primer set. TCRdb re-derived calls from the multiplex PCR reads in MiXCR, one entry per CDR3 protein. The top ten hold approximately 15% of the sample, which has 650,000 to 850,000 distinct CDR3 sequences, over 15% seen once. Source material: blood. Every receptor here comes from a woman in her forties or fifties with Graves' hyperthyroidism that later progressed to Graves' ophthalmopathy.

In its sample, this clonotype was seen many times. The genes are TRBV7-6 and TRBJ2-7; no firm D call. Germline loops: CDR1 SGHVS, CDR2 FNYEAQ. The ends were cut back, 4 bases at V and 1 base at J, with 17 bases in the middle. The CDR3 has 16 residues. CDR3 in DNA: TGTGCCAGCAGCTCTCAATACATGGGCCAATCCTACGAGCAGTACTTC. It codes for CASSSQYMGQSYEQYF.

The chain combines TRBV19 with TRBJ1-5; D perhaps matches TRBD1 (6 bases). Germline V gives CDR1 LNHDA, CDR2 SQIVND (reference sequence). CDR3 length: 15 amino acids. V gave up 4 bases and J gave up 2 bases, with 12 bases separating them. CDR3 loop: CASSTREGGNQPQHF. Here the CDR3 DNA reads TGTGCCAGTAGTACCCGGGAGGGGGGCAATCAGCCCCAGCATTTT.

This clonotype was detected a few times. The chain recombines TRBV20-1 with TRBJ2-5; D gene unclear. The germline V and J ends were trimmed by 4 bases and 0 bases, with 15 bases remaining between them. The CDR3 contains 15 residues. Germline-derived CDR1 and CDR2 are DFQATT and SNEGSKA (reference sequence). CDR3 coding DNA: TGCAGTGCTACCTCGGACGGCCGGTACCAAGAGACCCAGTACTTC. Protein product: CSATSDGRYQETQYF.

There are a few counts of this clonotype. The chain employs TRBV5-1 and TRBJ1-1, with D hard to call. V lost 0 bases to trimming and J lost 0 bases, with 12 bases between them. The CDR3 sequence is 16 residues long. The germline gives CDR1 SGHRS, CDR2 YFSETQ. In DNA form, the CDR3 reads TGCGCCAGCAGCTTGGCGGTAGGGCACATGAACACTGAAGCTTTCTTT. As protein: CASSLAVGHMNTEAFF.

This clonotype was seen repeatedly, ten times or more. The chain carries TRBV3-1 and TRBJ1-2; tentatively, D is TRBD1 (5 bases). Trimming shortened V by 1 base and J by 8 bases, and 11 bases separated the two germline ends. Per germline, CDR1 LGHDT and CDR2 YNNKEL (reference sequence). The CDR3 runs 13 residues. CDR3 amino acids: CASSQGTGDGYTF. In DNA form, the CDR3 reads TGTGCCAGCAGCCAAGGAACAGGAGACGGCTACACCTTC.

This clonotype was seen more than once but under ten times. The CDR3 loop is CASAPRRVNNEQFF. The CDR3 DNA follows: TGTGCCAGCGCCCCGCGTCGGGTCAACAATGAGCAGTTCTTC. The chain recombines TRBV19 with TRBJ2-1, with D hard to call. The ends were cut back, 9 bases at V and 5 bases at J, with 17 bases in the middle. Germline-derived CDR1 and CDR2 are LNHDA and SQIVND (reference sequence). This CDR3 is built from 14 residues.

This clonotype was seen at least ten times. The chain recombines TRBV2 with TRBJ1-6; D is undetermined. Germline CDR1 and CDR2: SNHLY and FYNNEI. The CDR3 contains 12 residues. V lost 9 bases to trimming and J lost 6 bases, with 9 bases between them. The CDR3 region is CARRQTNSPLHF. CDR3 sequence (DNA): TGTGCCAGACGACAAACTAATTCACCCCTCCACTTT.